This passage covers 28 T cell receptor beta chains from one sample sequenced in a study of graft-versus-host responses after intestinal transplantation. Using immunoSEQ multiplex PCR, the repertoire was profiled, and TCRdb retains in-frame clones only, with some absent. Of about 8,200 clones listed, 93% are singletons. This sample comprised PBMCs, obtained 11 days after intestinal transplantation. The receptors stem from a human patient who received an intestinal transplant, so some T cells may come from the graft donor.

V is TRBV5-8 and J is TRBJ1-5; 7 bases are a match to TRBD1. This CDR3 is 15 amino acids long. With 4 bases clipped from V and 4 bases from J, the junction kept 8 bases outside the gene matches. Germline CDR1 reads SGHTS; CDR2 reads YDEGEE. CDR3 sequence (DNA): TGTGCCAGCAGCCCCGGACAGGTCCCGAATCAGCCCCAGCATTTT. This codes for CASSPGQVPNQPQHF.

The CDR3 here is CASSYSGRHTGELFF. The CDR3 nucleotides are TGTGCCAGCAGCTACAGCGGGAGGCACACCGGGGAGCTGTTTTTT. The chain joins TRBV5-4 to TRBJ2-2, with TRBD2 matching 9 bases. After removal of 3 bases from V and 3 bases from J, the junction contained 3 bases not matched to a gene. The CDR3 is 15 residues long. Germline-derived CDR1 and CDR2 are SGHNT and YYREEE (reference sequence). The variable domain in full, completed from reference TRBV5-4 and TRBJ2-2, reads ETGVTQSPTHLIKTRGQQVTLRCSSQSGHNTVSWYQQALGQGPQFIFQYYREEENGRGNFPPRFSGLQFPNYSSELNVNALELDDSALYLCASSYSGRHTGELFFGEGSRLTVL.

The chain joins TRBV28 to TRBJ2-5, with 7 bases that match TRBD1. Trimming cost V 3 bases and J 5 bases; bases outside gene matches: 9. Germline-derived CDR1 and CDR2 are MDHEN and SYDVKM. This CDR3 spans 15 amino acids. The CDR3 DNA is TGTGCCAGCAGTTTGGTACAGGGGCTAAGGGAGACCCAGTACTTC. It encodes CASSLVQGLRETQYF.

This clone was recorded only once. V is TRBV4-3 and J is TRBJ2-7; a weak D match, TRBD1 (7 bases). The CDR3 has 15 amino acids. V was clipped by 4 bases and J by 3 bases, with 16 bases between them. Germline V gives CDR1 LGHNA, CDR2 YSLEER. This chain's CDR3 is CASSPGGRRGYEQYV. The CDR3 region has the DNA TGCGCCAGCAGCCCAGGGGGTCGGCGGGGCTACGAGCAGTACGTC.

CDR3: CASSPRTGNNSPLHF. DNA for the CDR3: TGTGCCAGCAGCCCTCGGACAGGGAATAATTCACCCCTCCACTTT. The chain carries TRBV28 and TRBJ1-6; 8 nucleotides line up with TRBD1. V gave up 6 bases and J gave up 5 bases; unmatched junction bases: 6. CDR1 MDHEN and CDR2 SYDVKM come from the germline V gene. The CDR3 length is 15 residues.

This chain connects TRBV7-8 to TRBJ1-1, with D maybe TRBD1 (6 bases). The V gene lost 5 bases and the J gene lost 4 bases, with 11 bases spanning the gap. Germline CDR1 SGHVS, CDR2 FQNEAQ. The CDR3 runs 13 residues. CDR3 region: CASSLHRATEAFF. CDR3 DNA: TGTGCCAGCAGCCTACACAGGGCCACTGAAGCTTTCTTT.

The chain employs TRBV19 and TRBJ2-1, with 8 nucleotides matching TRBD2. The CDR3 totals 15 residues. Germline V lookup: CDR1 LNHDA, CDR2 SQIVND (reference sequence). V was pared by 3 bases and J by 4 bases, with 5 bases of the junction left unmatched. The CDR3 DNA reads TGTGCCAGTAGTATCGACGGGGGGGGGTACAATGAGCAGTTCTTC. Its protein product is CASSIDGGGYNEQFF.

This clone was seen a few times. This sequence joins TRBV4-1 and TRBJ1-2; D is ambiguous. CDR3 length equals 15 residues. V lost 5 bases, J lost 0 bases, and 13 bases lay in between. In germline, CDR1 is MGHRA, CDR2 YSYEKL. The CDR3 DNA sequence: TGCGCCAGCAGCGTGAATACAGTAGCTAACTATGGCTACACCTTC. This sequence encodes CASSVNTVANYGYTF.

The chain links TRBV20-1 to TRBJ2-4; tentatively, D is TRBD2 (6 bases). The V gene's germline CDR1 is DFQATT and CDR2 SNEGSKA (reference sequence). This CDR3 region has 11 residues. V gave up 7 bases and J gave up 15 bases, with 19 bases separating them. The CDR3, as DNA: TGCAGTGTCCTAGAAGGAGGGAGTGCGTACTTC. Translating it yields CSVLEGGSAYF.

V usage is TRBV7-6 and J usage is TRBJ2-7; 7 bases align to TRBD1. V lost 1 base, J lost 2 bases, and 2 bases stayed unmatched. Germline V CDR1 and CDR2: SGHVS, FNYEAQ. This CDR3 is built from 14 residues. The CDR3 sequence: CASSLGTGAYEQYF. CDR3 in DNA: TGTGCCAGCAGCTTAGGGACAGGCGCCTACGAGCAGTACTTC.

The chain links TRBV29-1 to TRBJ2-7; 7 nucleotides agree with TRBD1. CDR1 SQVTM and CDR2 ANQGSEA come from the germline V gene. J was trimmed by 2 bases and V by 6 bases; bases with no gene match: 7. This CDR3 has 13 residues. The CDR3 loop is CSVGGRYTYEQYF. DNA for the CDR3: TGCAGCGTAGGGGGCCGCTATACCTACGAGCAGTACTTC.

This rearrangement joins TRBV15 to TRBJ2-1; TRBD2 matches 7 bases. This CDR3 is 15 amino acids long. With V trimmed by 1 base and J by 5 bases, 5 bases remained unmatched. Germline V gives CDR1 LNHNV, CDR2 YYDKDF (reference sequence). CDR3 nucleotide sequence: TGTGCCACCAGCAGAGGGCTAGCGGAGGACAATGAGCAGTTCTTC. Translating gives CATSRGLAEDNEQFF.

Only a few counts were recorded for this clone. This chain connects TRBV5-6 to TRBJ1-2; D unresolved. The CDR3 loop spans 13 amino acids. V lost 4 bases and J lost 4, with 11 bases in between. From germline, CDR1 is SGHDT and CDR2 YYEEEE. Here the CDR3 reads CASSLREGYGYTF. CDR3 DNA: TGTGCCAGCAGCCTACGGGAAGGCTATGGCTACACCTTC.

The rearrangement links TRBV4-1 to TRBJ2-7, with TRBD2 as a possible D gene (6 bases). V dropped 0 bases and J dropped 3 bases, with 9 bases sitting between them. The germline gives CDR1 MGHRA, CDR2 YSYEKL. The CDR3 extends over 14 amino acids. CDR3 loop: CASSQEAGYYEQYF. DNA of the CDR3: TGCGCCAGCAGCCAAGAGGCGGGGTACTACGAGCAGTACTTC.

V and J are TRBV29-1 and TRBJ2-7; TRBD1 matches at 9 bases. Germline V gene data show CDR1 as SQVTM and CDR2 as ANQGSEA. The J segment lost 3 bases and the V segment lost 3 bases, leaving 3 bases of the junction unmatched. The CDR3 contains 13 residues. The CDR3 sequence is CSVETGGSYEQYF. In nucleotides, the CDR3 is TGCAGCGTTGAGACAGGGGGAAGCTACGAGCAGTACTTC.

V and J are TRBV28 and TRBJ1-1; D unclear. From germline, CDR1 is MDHEN and CDR2 SYDVKM. The CDR3 contains 13 residues. Trimming removed 1 base at V and 10 bases at J, with 13 bases between. The CDR3 bases are TGTGCCAGCAGTTTATTTGGGGAGGGAGTAGCTTTCTTT. Protein sequence: CASSLFGEGVAFF. Variable domain in full (rest from reference TRBV28 and TRBJ1-1): DVKVTQSSRYLVKRTGEKVFLECVQDMDHENMFWYRQDPGLGLRLIYFSYDVKMKEKGDIPEGYSVSREKKERFSLILESASTNQTSMYLCASSLFGEGVAFFGQGTRLTVV.

This rearrangement joins TRBV11-2 to TRBJ1-3; D gene uncertain. The V end was cut by 1 base, the J end by 0 bases, with 13 bases between. This CDR3 spans 17 amino acids. Germline V gene lookup returns CDR1 SGHAT and CDR2 FQNNGV. The CDR3 is CASSLGYRRGSGNTIYF. The CDR3 nucleotides are TGTGCCAGCAGCTTAGGATATCGGCGGGGCTCTGGAAACACCATATATTTT. Full variable domain (missing parts from reference TRBV11-2 and TRBJ1-3): EAGVAQSPRYKIIEKRQSVAFWCNPISGHATLYWYQQILGQGPKLLIQFQNNGVVDDSQLPKDRFSAERLKGVDSTLKIQPAKLEDSAVYLCASSLGYRRGSGNTIYFGEGSWLTVV.

The chain joins TRBV27 to TRBJ2-1; 8 bases map to TRBD2. CDR1 is MNHEY and CDR2 is SMNVEV in the germline V gene (reference sequence). CDR3 length equals 15 residues. J gave up 8 bases and V 5 bases, and 11 bases lay outside the gene matches. This chain's CDR3 is CASSLRAGGADEQFF. The DNA of the CDR3 is TGTGCCAGCAGTCTGCGAGCCGGGGGGGCGGATGAGCAGTTCTTC.

This rearrangement joins TRBV6-5 to TRBJ1-1; D is ambiguous. Germline V lookup: CDR1 MNHEY, CDR2 SVGAGI. Trimming shortened V by 4 bases and J by 5 bases, and 14 bases separated the two germline ends. This CDR3 is built from 14 residues. DNA for the CDR3: TGTGCCAGCAGTTCTATCGACTCGGGTACTGAAGCTTTCTTT. Encoded protein: CASSSIDSGTEAFF.

The CDR3 DNA reads as TGTGCCAGCAGTGGCGGGCTCGGCAATCAGCCCCAGCATTTT. Translation: CASSGGLGNQPQHF. The V and J genes are TRBV2 and TRBJ1-5; D unclear. Germline loops: CDR1 SNHLY, CDR2 FYNNEI. With 4 bases removed from V and 2 bases from J, the gap between germline ends came to 9 bases. This CDR3 has 14 residues.

The V gene is TRBV9, the J gene TRBJ2-1; TRBD2 matches 10 bases. This CDR3 is built from 15 residues. Germline CDR1 is SGDLS and CDR2 is YYNGEE. Unmatched junction bases numbered 6, after V lost 0 bases and J lost 9 bases. CDR3 amino acids: CASSVALAGEGEQFF. The CDR3 coding sequence is TGTGCCAGCAGCGTAGCGCTAGCGGGAGAGGGTGAGCAGTTCTTC.

The chain uses TRBV15 and TRBJ1-2; no clear D. The CDR3 has 13 residues. V was clipped by 3 bases and J by 4 bases, with 9 bases between them. Germline lookup yields CDR1 LNHNV and CDR2 YYDKDF (reference sequence). The CDR3 loop reads CATSSIRFYGYTF. The CDR3 DNA reads TGTGCCACCAGCAGTATCCGGTTCTATGGCTACACCTTC.

V gene TRBV7-8 combines with J gene TRBJ2-7; possibly TRBD2 for D (7 bases). This CDR3 has 13 residues. Germline-derived CDR1 and CDR2 are SGHVS and FQNEAQ. V shed 8 bases and J shed 0 bases, with 11 bases lying between them. The CDR3 bases are TGTGCCAGCCGGGGGGACACCTCCTACGAGCAGTACTTC. It is translated as CASRGDTSYEQYF.

The chain employs TRBV11-2 and TRBJ2-1; 10 nucleotides agree with TRBD2. Germline trimming cut 1 base from V and 7 bases from J; bases unmatched to any gene: 7. This CDR3 is built from 16 residues. Germline V CDR1 and CDR2: SGHAT, FQNNGV. CDR3: CASSLAERGGLNEQFF. For the CDR3, the DNA is TGTGCCAGCAGCTTAGCTGAGCGGGGGGGTTTAAATGAGCAGTTCTTC. Complete variable domain (other parts from reference TRBV11-2 and TRBJ2-1): EAGVAQSPRYKIIEKRQSVAFWCNPISGHATLYWYQQILGQGPKLLIQFQNNGVVDDSQLPKDRFSAERLKGVDSTLKIQPAKLEDSAVYLCASSLAERGGLNEQFFGPGTRLTVL.

This clone was picked up one time. V is TRBV27 and J is TRBJ2-1, with D perhaps matching TRBD1 (5 bases). The CDR3 extends over 12 amino acids. The V gene's germline CDR1 is MNHEY and CDR2 SMNVEV (reference sequence). Trimming removed 2 bases from V and 7 bases from J, with 6 bases in between. CDR3 protein: CASSLAGNEQFF. CDR3 in DNA: TGTGCCAGCAGTTTAGCAGGGAATGAGCAGTTCTTC.

The CDR3 sequence is CASSYSNTIHYNEQFF. The CDR3, as DNA: TGTGCCAGCAGTTACTCGAATACTATCCACTACAATGAGCAGTTCTTC. The rearrangement links TRBV6-5 to TRBJ2-1, with D hard to call. The CDR3 spans 16 residues. Trimming left V 0 bases short and J 3 bases short, with 12 bases between. Germline lookup yields CDR1 MNHEY and CDR2 SVGAGI.

CDR3 sequence (DNA): TGTGCCAGCAGTTTCCAGGGGGTAGGTGAAGCTTTCTTT. Amino acids: CASSFQGVGEAFF. This chain uses TRBV25-1 with TRBJ1-1; 7 bases map to TRBD1. The CDR3 has 13 residues. Germline lookup yields CDR1 MGHDK and CDR2 SYGVNS. Unmatched junction bases numbered 7, after V lost 5 bases and J lost 7 bases.

The chain recombines TRBV21-1 with TRBJ1-4; the table gives TRBD1 as D, unverified against the DNA. TRBV21-1 is tagged as a pseudogene. This CDR3 has 13 amino acids. The CDR3 here is CARGQDETEKLFF. For the CDR3, the DNA is TGTGCCAGGGGACAGGATGAAACGGAAAAACTGTTTTTT.